This T cell receptor beta chain was profiled in a study of beta chain features in type 1 diabetes (dated by TCRdb to about 2018). For the wider study: Patients and healthy donors did not differ in mean age, gender distribution, total cell number or subset yield. In the study, TCRB repertoires of sorted circulating CD4+ T cell subsets from recently diagnosed type 1 diabetes patients were compared with those of matched healthy donors. Across all samples, about 110 million sorted cells were examined, and cell number per subset correlated strongly with RNA yield. Regulatory and stem cell-like memory subsets were isolated from only 8 patients and about eight healthy donors, whereas naive and central memory subsets came from all 30 or so donors.

The CDR3 runs 15 residues from the cysteine to the phenylalanine. CDR3 DNA only is kept here, 45 bases in frame from base 1. Trimmed from V: 3 bases; trimmed from J: 3 bases; junction bases lacking a gene match: 2. CDR1 KGHSH and CDR2 LQKENI were looked up in the germline V gene. The entire isolated RNA was reverse transcribed using the High Capacity cDNA Reverse Transcription Kit, and thus expressed TCRB transcripts were sequenced. Naive, central memory and regulatory T cell samples underwent deep immunoSEQ sequencing, averaging roughly 3.5 million total reads per sample. After sorted cells were lysed in RLT buffer, RNA was extracted with DNase-treated RNeasy Micro or Mini kits, with the choice depending on cell number. Each cell subset was processed on its own to prevent cross-contamination, while patient and healthy donor samples were processed together. The immunoSEQ multiplex PCR was used to amplify TCRB sequences from cDNA, yielding 87-bp fragments that span the CDR3 region. The amplicons were sequenced using the Illumina HiSeq platform. Regarding the original processing steps: PCR bias was corrected computationally using synthetic template baselines, and reads within Hamming distance 2 were collapsed, with unmergeable singletons discarded. Reads were aligned to IMGT to assign V, D and J genes, CDR3 length, and insertions or deletions at six rearrangement sites. Within each subset, clonotype counts were normalized to sorted cell number, after which true diversity and Gini coefficients were computed with the tcR R package. The overlap coefficient, calculated on TCRB nucleotide sequences, was used to quantify repertoire sharing. As a proxy for the pre-selection repertoire, out-of-frame TCRB sequences from naive cells were analyzed. TCRdb provides this immuneACCESS table in a form limited to in-frame rearrangements. Some clones are lacking; in checked studies, under half of them reflect an unresolved V gene, and why the rest are absent is not known. That table furnishes V, J and clone size, whereas the DNA furnished D and trimming. This sample lists around 250,000 clones; around 13% were detected once. The ten most abundant clones make up roughly 0.02% of the sample.

Study-wide conclusions, independent of this receptor: Naive, central memory and regulatory TCRB repertoires appeared to be more similar among patients than among healthy donors. Patients with type 1 diabetes made fewer insertions and deleted more nucleotides at VDJ recombination sites, implying thymic rearrangement abnormalities. PCR may preferentially amplify shorter templates, but because patient and control samples were amplified and corrected together, any resulting skew would affect both groups equally. A moderate but significant shortening of TCRB CDR3 length was observed in type 1 diabetes patients in all four CD4+ subsets. Only small numbers of individuals were included in the HLA sub-analyses, which left unresolved whether HLA type had any influence on TCRB rearrangement. Because cDNA was sequenced instead of genomic DNA, highly expressing activated cells could be over-represented, though the groups showed no difference in activation or CD3 levels.

Each donor gave one peripheral blood draw, averaging around 0.11 L, which was collected into heparinised tubes. A BD FACSAria II and a panel including CD45RO, CCR7, CD25, CD127, CD95 and CD27 were used to sort naive, central memory, regulatory and stem cell-like memory CD4+ T cells. A purity above 98% was achieved for all sorted populations. PBMCs were isolated right away by Lymphoprep density gradient centrifugation and were stained directly, without culture. So that batch effects would be minimized, each experiment stained and sorted samples in pairs, pairing one healthy donor with one patient. Points on this clone: Its antigen specificity is not known. No base-level quality is on record; no much larger clone is a single base apart.

The V and J segments used are TRBV18 and TRBJ2-5; TRBD2 fits 12 bases in the junction. Material: naive CD4+ T cells from blood. The cell subset or site label of this sample denotes: true naive CD4+ T cells. The TCR comes from a man aged 30 to 39 with type 1 diabetes. The sequenced DNA is TGTGCCAGCTCACCTCGGACTAGCGGGAAAGAGACCCAGTACTTC. The translation is CASSPRTSGKETQYF.